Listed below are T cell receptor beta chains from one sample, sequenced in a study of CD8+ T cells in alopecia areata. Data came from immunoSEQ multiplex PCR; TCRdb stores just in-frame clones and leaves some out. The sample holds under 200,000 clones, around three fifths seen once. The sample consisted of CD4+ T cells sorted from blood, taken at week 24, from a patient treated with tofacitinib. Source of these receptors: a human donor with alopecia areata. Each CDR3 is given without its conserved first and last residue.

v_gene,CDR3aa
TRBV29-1,SVGVERQF
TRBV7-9,ASSLARQGSTDTQY
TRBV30,AWSVRGRVGEAF
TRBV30,AWIFGGHGMNTEAF
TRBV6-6,ASSRASQGNNSPLH
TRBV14,ASSPRRTNEKLF
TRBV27,ASSQRGQGQPQH
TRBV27,ASSSPVYGTEAF
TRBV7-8,ASSPRTSSDTQY
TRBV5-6,ASSFTHGYT
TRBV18,ASSFAGRDTEAF
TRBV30,ASPVAF
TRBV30,AWSDSYEQY
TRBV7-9,ASSLGRTGGTETQY
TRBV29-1,SVVEGGGYEQY
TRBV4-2,ASSQGQAGETQY
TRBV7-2,ASSAAGTVLEQY
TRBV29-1,SVEDVGRTQY
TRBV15,ATSRGGQGANSKF
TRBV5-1,ASSSASRGEQY
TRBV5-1,ASSLAATYEQY
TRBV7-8,ASSPGTSGEHNEQF
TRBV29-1,SVDRGHNEQF
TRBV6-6,ASSYSMTETQY
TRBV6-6,ASSYSDRVHGYT
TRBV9,ASSVVASGLSSTDTQY
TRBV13,ASSFYDTNTEAF
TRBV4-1,ASSSLTMTSRTSTDTQY
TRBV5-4,ASSARNTEAF
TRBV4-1,ASSPIGRVMNTEAF
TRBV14,ASSQVPGYTGELF
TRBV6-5,ASSEDLTDTQY
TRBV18,ASSSGLLSSEQF
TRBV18,ASSIQGIGNTGELF
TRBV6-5,ASSPTSGGGNIQY
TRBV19,ASTATGPTETQY
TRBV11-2,ASSLSRISYEQY
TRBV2,ASSNREGGNQPQH
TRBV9,ASSQGSNTEAF
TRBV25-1,ASSEGGRDTLGTEAF
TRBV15,ATSLTGDGKLF
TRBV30,AWSPGGQETQY
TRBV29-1,SVGGRNTNEQF
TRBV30,AWRVIGRNNSPLH
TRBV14,ASSLRRNTEAF
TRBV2,ASSPGRQQF
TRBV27,ASSSTTGANT
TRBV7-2,ASSRLGGETQY
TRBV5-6,ASSLLGQGVNTEAF
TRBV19,ASSNWFQTGTNEKLF
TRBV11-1,ASSERVKNSPLH
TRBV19,ASSIHAGRMVDQPQH
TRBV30,ALELGRINYGYT
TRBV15,ATTPGGGERNQPQH